This T cell receptor (beta chain) comes out of a study of blood T cells in healthy people across ages. The CDR3 is 15 amino acids. CDR1 and CDR2 from the germline V gene are SEHNR and FQNEAQ (reference sequence). V shed 1 base and J shed 3 bases, with 12 bases lying between them. This clonotype came up a few times. A sample-barcoded 5' primer and a J-beta primer mix were used in a second PCR of roughly 7 to 12 cycles. Each CDR3 protein gets one entry after TCRdb re-called the 5' RACE reads with MiXCR. The sample lists 500,000 to 550,000 distinct CDR3 sequences, about 24% occurring once. These data were also filed under a second study, of T cells of mothers and their children.

The chain employs TRBV7-9 and TRBJ1-1; D is uncertain. The material sequenced was blood. This TCR came from a boy aged 10-17 years in good health. This CDR3 reads CASSLGIKVDTEAFF. As DNA, the CDR3 is TGTGCCAGCAGCTTAGGCATCAAAGTTGACACTGAAGCTTTCTTT.